The TCR beta chain under discussion was sequenced for a study of blood T cell repertoires in COVID-19. About the research overall: The cDNA or gDNA used as material had been derived from T cells, B-cell-depleted T cells, or PBMCs.

This CDR3 has 16 amino acids. The V gene lost 2 bases and the J gene lost 4 bases, with 18 bases spanning the gap. CDR1 is GTSNPN, CDR2 SVGIG, per germline (reference sequence). Data came from immunoSEQ multiplex PCR; TCRdb stores just in-frame clones and leaves some out. The sample has roughly 150,000 clones, approximately 90% seen once. The sequence was obtained from a human donor in a cohort sampled during active COVID-19. Material for sequencing was peripheral blood. J is TRBJ1-5 and V is TRBV30; the D gene is possibly TRBD1 (5 bases). DNA of the CDR3: TGTGCCTGGAGTCTTTGGGGCCTAGAACCTAATCAGCCCCAGCATTTT. This gives the protein CAWSLWGLEPNQPQHF.